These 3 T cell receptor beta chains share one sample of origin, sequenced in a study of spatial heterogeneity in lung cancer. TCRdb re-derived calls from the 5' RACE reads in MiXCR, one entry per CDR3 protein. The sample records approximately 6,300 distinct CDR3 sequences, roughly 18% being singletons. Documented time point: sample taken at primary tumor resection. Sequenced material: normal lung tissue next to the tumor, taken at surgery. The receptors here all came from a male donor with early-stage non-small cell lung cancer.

CDR3 DNA: TGTGCCAGCAGGACGGACTGGGCCGGACGTGATACGCAGTATTTT. It specifies CASRTDWAGRDTQYF. The chain recombines TRBV27 with TRBJ2-3, with D perhaps matching TRBD2 (5 bases). The CDR3 length is 15 residues. Trimming took off 6 bases at V and 6 bases at J, with 19 bases between the two ends. Germline loops: CDR1 MNHEY, CDR2 SMNVEV (reference sequence).

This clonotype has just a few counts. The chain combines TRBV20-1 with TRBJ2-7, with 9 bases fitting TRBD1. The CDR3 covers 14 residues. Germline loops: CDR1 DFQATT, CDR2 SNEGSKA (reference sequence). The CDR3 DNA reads TGCAGCGGTGGAGGGGGGACAGGGTTGAATGAGCAGTACTTC. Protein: CSGGGGTGLNEQYF.

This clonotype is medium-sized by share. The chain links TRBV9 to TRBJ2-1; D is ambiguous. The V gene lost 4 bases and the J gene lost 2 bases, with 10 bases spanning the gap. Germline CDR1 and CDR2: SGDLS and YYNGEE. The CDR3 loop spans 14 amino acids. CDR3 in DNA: TGTGCCAGCAGCTCGGCCAGCGCCTACAATGAGCAGTTCTTC. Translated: CASSSASAYNEQFF.